These T cell receptor beta chains were read from a single sample in a study of T cell responses to AZD1222 COVID-19 vaccine. The repertoire was sequenced with immunoSEQ multiplex PCR; TCRdb's copy has only in-frame clones and lacks some. In the table there are some 180,000 clones, approximately 93% of which are singletons. The sequencing used peripheral blood, collected 28 days after the second AZD1222 dose. The receptors originated from an adult who received the AZD1222 COVID-19 vaccine. Both conserved end residues are part of each CDR3. D genes are given only for firm matches. Only part of the rows carry a size: once, few, many, or a class if the clone is expanded.

J: TRBJ1-3; size: NA; D: NA; V: TRBV2; CDR3: CASSARVQPIPGNTIYF; DNA: TGTGCCAGCAGTGCTAGGGTACAGCCCATTCCTGGAAACACCATATATTTT
J: TRBJ1-6; size: NA; D: NA; V: TRBV6-1; CDR3: CASSEGVESSPLHF; DNA: TGTGCCAGCAGTGAAGGGGTGGAGAGTTCACCCCTCCACTTT
J: TRBJ2-1; size: NA; D: NA; V: TRBV7-9; CDR3: CASSLEVARGDEQFF; DNA: TGTGCCAGCAGCTTAGAAGTAGCAAGGGGCGATGAGCAGTTCTTC
J: TRBJ2-1; size: NA; D: TRBD2; V: TRBV24-1; CDR3: CATSVSGGNNEQFF; DNA: TGTGCCACCAGTGTTTCCGGGGGGAACAATGAGCAGTTCTTC
J: TRBJ2-5; size: NA; D: TRBD1; V: TRBV3-1/TRBV3-2; CDR3: CASSRDRGETQYF; DNA: TGTGCCAGCAGCCGCGACAGGGGTGAGACCCAGTACTTC
J: TRBJ1-3; size: once; D: NA; V: TRBV6-5; CDR3: CASSFSYLSGNTIYF; DNA: TGTGCCAGCAGTTTTTCCTACTTATCTGGAAACACCATATATTTT
J: TRBJ2-7; size: NA; D: NA; V: TRBV4-3; CDR3: CASSQDRARSGYEQYF; DNA: TGCGCCAGCAGCCAAGATCGAGCCAGATCGGGCTACGAGCAGTACTTC
J: TRBJ2-5; size: NA; D: NA; V: TRBV19; CDR3: CASSIAPTGETQYF; DNA: TGTGCCAGTAGTATAGCTCCAACCGGAGAGACCCAGTACTTC
J: TRBJ2-1; size: NA; D: NA; V: TRBV7-8; CDR3: CASSLVLNEQFF; DNA: TGTGCCAGCAGCTTAGTTCTTAATGAGCAGTTCTTC
J: TRBJ2-1; size: NA; D: TRBD2; V: TRBV10-3; CDR3: CAISGLAGSEQFF; DNA: TGTGCCATCAGTGGACTAGCGGGGTCCGAGCAGTTCTTC
J: TRBJ2-1; size: NA; D: TRBD2; V: TRBV4-1; CDR3: CASSHLGVAGGPRNEQFF; DNA: TGCGCCAGCAGCCACTTGGGGGTAGCGGGAGGGCCTCGGAATGAGCAGTTCTTC
J: TRBJ2-5; size: NA; D: TRBD2; V: TRBV6-1; CDR3: CASSEAGLAGGYQETQYF; DNA: TGTGCCAGCAGTGAAGCCGGGCTAGCGGGGGGGTACCAAGAGACCCAGTACTTC
J: TRBJ2-7; size: NA; D: TRBD1; V: TRBV7-2; CDR3: CASSFSGTGSSYEQYF; DNA: TGTGCCAGCAGCTTCTCCGGGACAGGAAGCTCCTACGAGCAGTACTTC
J: TRBJ1-6; size: NA; D: NA; V: TRBV7-8; CDR3: CASSLTQDSPLHF; DNA: TGTGCCAGCAGCTTAACCCAAGATTCACCCCTCCACTTT
J: TRBJ1-2; size: NA; D: TRBD1; V: TRBV6-2/TRBV6-3; CDR3: CASSPDRGGRRYTF; DNA: TGTGCCAGCAGTCCGGACAGGGGTGGTCGGCGCTACACCTTC
J: TRBJ1-3; size: once; D: NA; V: TRBV11-2; CDR3: CASSLGGTGNTIYF; DNA: TGTGCCAGCAGCTTAGGGGGGACTGGAAACACCATATATTTT
J: TRBJ1-5; size: NA; D: NA; V: TRBV2; CDR3: CASAVGQNSNQPQHF; DNA: TGTGCCAGCGCGGTGGGTCAGAATAGCAATCAGCCCCAGCATTTT
J: TRBJ2-7; size: NA; D: NA; V: TRBV5-1; CDR3: CASSLTSGISYEQYF; DNA: TGCGCCAGCAGCTTGACCTCAGGAATATCCTACGAGCAGTACTTC
J: TRBJ2-1; size: NA; D: NA; V: TRBV5-1; CDR3: CASSPNNEQFF; DNA: TGCGCCAGCAGCCCGAACAATGAGCAGTTCTTC
J: TRBJ2-1; size: NA; D: NA; V: TRBV7-2; CDR3: CASSLTGTNEQFF; DNA: TGTGCCAGCAGCTTAACAGGTACCAATGAGCAGTTCTTC
J: TRBJ1-2; size: once; D: TRBD1; V: TRBV6-5; CDR3: CASSYSPGGQGYGYTF; DNA: TGTGCCAGCAGTTACTCGCCAGGGGGCCAGGGCTATGGCTACACCTTC
J: TRBJ2-7; size: NA; D: TRBD2; V: TRBV2; CDR3: CASSLLAGNGEQYF; DNA: TGTGCCAGCAGTCTACTAGCGGGAAATGGGGAGCAGTACTTC
J: TRBJ2-1; size: once; D: NA; V: TRBV5-1; CDR3: CASSPEGPSTNEQFF; DNA: TGCGCCAGCAGCCCCGAAGGGCCTAGCACCAATGAGCAGTTCTTC
J: TRBJ1-1; size: NA; D: NA; V: TRBV2; CDR3: CASATGPRDLAFF; DNA: TGTGCCAGTGCGACAGGCCCTCGAGATTTAGCTTTCTTT
J: TRBJ2-1; size: NA; D: TRBD2; V: TRBV7-9; CDR3: CASSPPLLAGNYEQFF; DNA: TGTGCCAGCAGCCCCCCCCTTCTAGCGGGAAACTATGAGCAGTTCTTC
J: TRBJ2-1; size: once; D: TRBD1; V: TRBV7-2; CDR3: CASSLDRGANNEQFF; DNA: TGTGCCAGCAGCTTAGACAGGGGAGCGAACAATGAGCAGTTCTTC
J: TRBJ1-4; size: NA; D: TRBD1; V: TRBV2; CDR3: CASLENTGGSGKLFF; DNA: TGTGCCAGCTTAGAGAATACAGGGGGCTCTGGGAAACTGTTTTTT
J: TRBJ2-7; size: once; D: NA; V: TRBV30; CDR3: CAWRHAGSYEQYF; DNA: TGTGCCTGGAGGCACGCAGGTTCCTACGAGCAGTACTTC
J: TRBJ2-7; size: NA; D: TRBD2; V: TRBV3-1/TRBV3-2; CDR3: CASTRGDGSYEQYF; DNA: TGTGCCAGCACCCGGGGGGACGGTTCCTACGAGCAGTACTTC
J: TRBJ1-1; size: NA; D: TRBD1; V: TRBV7-3; CDR3: CASSPTGGRNTEAFF; DNA: TGTGCCAGCAGCCCTACAGGGGGCCGCAACACTGAAGCTTTCTTT
J: TRBJ1-2; size: NA; D: NA; V: TRBV19; CDR3: CASNPGDYLYGYTF; DNA: TGTGCCAGTAACCCAGGGGACTACCTCTATGGCTACACCTTC
J: TRBJ2-5; size: once; D: TRBD1; V: TRBV7-9; CDR3: CASSKGTGHQETQYF; DNA: TGTGCCAGCAGCAAAGGGACAGGGCACCAAGAGACCCAGTACTTC
J: TRBJ1-2; size: NA; D: TRBD1; V: TRBV7-9; CDR3: CASSLRDGTGGYGYTF; DNA: TGTGCCAGCAGCTTACGGGACGGTACAGGGGGCTATGGCTACACCTTC
J: TRBJ1-1; size: NA; D: TRBD1; V: TRBV11-1; CDR3: CASSPRPGQGATEAFF; DNA: TGTGCCAGCAGCCCACGCCCGGGACAGGGGGCTACTGAAGCTTTCTTT
J: TRBJ2-2; size: NA; D: TRBD1; V: TRBV19; CDR3: CASSPRGQANTGELFF; DNA: TGTGCCAGTAGTCCCCGCGGACAGGCGAACACCGGGGAGCTGTTTTTT
J: TRBJ1-4; size: NA; D: NA; V: TRBV5-5; CDR3: CASSRAGGLNEKLFF; DNA: TGTGCCAGCAGCCGGGCGGGCGGGCTGAATGAAAAACTGTTTTTT
J: TRBJ2-3; size: NA; D: NA; V: TRBV30; CDR3: CAWSVLDSNTDMQYF; DNA: TGTGCCTGGAGTGTACTGGACAGCAACACAGATATGCAGTATTTT
J: TRBJ1-1; size: NA; D: NA; V: TRBV19; CDR3: CASSPQGPGGNTEAFF; DNA: TGTGCCAGTAGTCCCCAGGGGCCTGGAGGGAACACTGAAGCTTTCTTT
J: TRBJ2-7; size: NA; D: TRBD1; V: TRBV9; CDR3: CASSVGPGTGGFYEQYF; DNA: TGTGCCAGCAGCGTCGGCCCCGGGACAGGGGGCTTCTACGAGCAGTACTTC
J: TRBJ1-3; size: NA; D: NA; V: TRBV10-2; CDR3: CASSPNGNTIYF; DNA: TGCGCCAGCAGCCCGAATGGAAACACCATATATTTT
J: TRBJ2-1; size: NA; D: NA; V: TRBV7-6; CDR3: CASSILDEQFF; DNA: TGTGCCAGCAGCATATTGGATGAGCAGTTCTTC
J: TRBJ2-7; size: NA; D: TRBD1; V: TRBV9; CDR3: CASSASIGGSYEQYF; DNA: TGTGCCAGCAGCGCCTCCATAGGGGGCAGCTACGAGCAGTACTTC
J: TRBJ1-4; size: NA; D: NA; V: TRBV6-5; CDR3: CASRGGRGGEKLFF; DNA: TGTGCCAGCAGGGGAGGACGAGGGGGTGAAAAACTGTTTTTT
J: TRBJ2-2; size: NA; D: NA; V: TRBV19; CDR3: CASRELNTGELFF; DNA: TGTGCCAGTAGAGAGCTGAACACCGGGGAGCTGTTTTTT
J: TRBJ2-2; size: NA; D: NA; V: TRBV3-1/TRBV3-2; CDR3: CASSQDRTLRAGELFF; DNA: TGTGCCAGCAGCCAAGATAGGACCCTAAGGGCCGGGGAGCTGTTTTTT
J: TRBJ1-6; size: NA; D: NA; V: TRBV19; CDR3: CASNWGQGVSPLHF; DNA: TGTGCCAGTAACTGGGGGCAGGGTGTTTCACCCCTCCACTTT
J: TRBJ2-7; size: NA; D: NA; V: TRBV5-6; CDR3: CASSFGYEQYF; DNA: TGTGCCAGCAGCTTTGGCTACGAGCAGTACTTC
J: TRBJ1-1; size: NA; D: NA; V: TRBV7-9; CDR3: CASSSPRGIAEAFF; DNA: TGTGCCAGCAGCTCCCCTCGTGGCATAGCTGAAGCTTTCTTT
J: TRBJ1-5; size: NA; D: NA; V: TRBV19; CDR3: CASSTWDGDQPQHF; DNA: TGTGCCAGTAGTACCTGGGACGGAGATCAGCCCCAGCATTTT
J: TRBJ1-6; size: NA; D: TRBD1; V: TRBV18; CDR3: CASSPGQGDSPLHF; DNA: TGTGCCAGCTCACCAGGACAGGGCGATTCACCCCTCCACTTT
J: TRBJ2-3; size: NA; D: NA; V: TRBV4-2; CDR3: CASGPGDLDTQYF; DNA: TGTGCCAGCGGGCCCGGGGATCTAGATACGCAGTATTTT
J: TRBJ2-1; size: once; D: TRBD2; V: TRBV7-7; CDR3: CASSSLAGSYNEQFF; DNA: TGTGCTAGCAGCTCACTAGCGGGGTCCTACAATGAGCAGTTCTTC
J: TRBJ1-3; size: NA; D: NA; V: TRBV2; CDR3: CASKLTLSGNTIYF; DNA: TGTGCCAGCAAGCTTACTCTCTCTGGAAACACCATATATTTT
J: TRBJ1-2; size: NA; D: NA; V: TRBV7-9; CDR3: CASSLVTNYGYTF; DNA: TGTGCCAGCAGCTTAGTCACTAACTATGGCTACACCTTC
J: TRBJ1-2; size: once; D: TRBD1; V: TRBV5-1; CDR3: CASSLGQGMGTYGYTF; DNA: TGCGCCAGCAGCCTGGGACAGGGAATGGGGACCTATGGCTACACCTTC
J: TRBJ2-1; size: NA; D: TRBD2; V: TRBV20-1; CDR3: CSARSGGEQFF; DNA: TGCAGTGCAAGGTCGGGGGGTGAGCAGTTCTTC
J: TRBJ2-7; size: NA; D: NA; V: TRBV12-3/TRBV12-4; CDR3: CASMARGYEQYF; DNA: TGTGCCAGCATGGCCCGTGGCTACGAGCAGTACTTC
J: TRBJ1-2; size: NA; D: NA; V: TRBV9; CDR3: CASSPRDRANYGYTF; DNA: TGTGCCAGCAGCCCCAGGGACCGAGCTAACTATGGCTACACCTTC